These 6 T cell receptor beta chains were sequenced from one sample in a study of T cell clusters in autoimmune cytopenias. TRB rearrangements were amplified by touch-down multiplex PCR with mixed TRB-A/B primers. TCRdb re-called the multiplex PCR reads and catalogs CDR3 proteins one per entry, DNA excluded. The sample table sets out about 4,200 distinct CDR3 sequences. TRB amplification used 200 to 250 ng of peripheral blood genomic DNA. These records were also assigned to another study, of T cell repertoires in aging, cancer and after chemotherapy.

The source material was peripheral blood. Receptors were obtained from a human donor in good health.

This clonotype registers medium-sized by frequency. The gene calls are TRBV29-1 and TRBJ2-7. The CDR3 is 11 residues long. CDR1 is SQVTM, CDR2 ANQGSEA, per germline. CDR3 sequence reads: CSVARAYEQYF.

The chain links TRBV24-1 to TRBJ2-5; TCRdb names TRBD1, which stays unverified in the absence of DNA. This CDR3 contains 16 residues. The V gene's germline CDR1 is KGHDR and CDR2 SFDVKD. This chain's CDR3 is CATSDRLPGQKETQYF.

This chain connects TRBV27 to TRBJ2-5; TCRdb's D call of TRBD1 is untestable without DNA. This CDR3 has 14 amino acids. Looked up from germline, CDR1 is MNHEY and CDR2 is SMNVEV (reference sequence). The chain's CDR3 is CASSESGSGQTQYF.

The V gene is TRBV5-5, the J gene TRBJ1-5; TCRdb names TRBD1, which stays unverified in the absence of DNA. CDR1 and CDR2 from the germline V gene are SGHKS and YYEKEE (reference sequence). The length of the CDR3 is 16 residues. This CDR3 reads CASSFVGQGSNQPQHF.

This clonotype shows up as medium-sized by frequency. V gene TRBV29-1 combines with J gene TRBJ1-1. The CDR3 is 13 amino acids. Germline CDR1 reads SQVTM; CDR2 reads ANQGSEA. This chain's CDR3 is CSVDGSLGTEAFF.

The rearrangement joins TRBV30 to TRBJ1-5. Germline CDR1 and CDR2: GTSNPN and SVGIG (reference sequence). The CDR3 consists of 14 residues. The CDR3 reads CAWSGGSGNQPQHF.